Listed below are T cell receptor beta chains from one sample, sequenced in a study of blood T cells in healthy people across ages. TCRdb recomputed calls from the 5' RACE reads with MiXCR, one row per CDR3 protein. The sample contains about 640,000 distinct CDR3 sequences, under 70% of which appear only once. Sequencing input: blood. Receptor source: a man aged 60 to 69 in good health. The CDR3 runs from the conserved cysteine through the conserved F or W. The D gene is left open where the match is weak. Rows give clone size only sometimes, using once, few, many, or a class for an expanded clone.

d_gene,abundance,j_gene,v_gene,CDR3aa,CDR3nt
-,-,TRBJ1-4,TRBV7-9,CASSPTPYKNEKLFF,TGTGCCAGCAGCCCCACCCCCTACAAGAATGAAAAACTGTTTTTT
-,few,TRBJ2-7,TRBV28,CASSPLRSEQYF,TGTGCCAGCAGCCCGCTACGGAGCGAGCAGTACTTC
-,-,TRBJ2-3,TRBV2,CASSDIMSSTDTQYF,TGTGCCAGCAGTGATATTATGTCTAGCACAGATACGCAGTATTTT
-,-,TRBJ1-2,TRBV13,CASSLEGQSYGYTF,TGTGCCAGCAGCTTAGAGGGGCAGTCTTATGGCTACACCTTC
-,-,TRBJ1-1,TRBV2,CASGLSGGRTEAFF,TGTGCCAGTGGGCTGAGTGGGGGGAGAACTGAAGCTTTCTTT
TRBD2,-,TRBJ2-3,TRBV20-1,CSAEFSGGSTDTQYF,TGCAGTGCCGAATTTAGCGGGGGAAGCACAGATACGCAGTATTTT
TRBD1,-,TRBJ1-2,TRBV5-1,CASSLRTGNGYTF,TGCGCCAGCAGCCTCCGGACAGGGAATGGCTACACCTTC
-,-,TRBJ1-6,TRBV2,CASSVAGLRSSPLHF,TGTGCCAGCAGTGTTGCAGGGTTAAGGTCTTCACCCCTCCACTTT
-,few,TRBJ2-7,TRBV5-6,CASSWGSYEQYF,TGTGCCAGCAGTTGGGGATCTTACGAGCAGTACTTC
-,-,TRBJ1-1,TRBV4-2,CASSQAVGTGHTEAFF,TGTGCCAGCAGCCAAGCGGTGGGGACCGGCCACACTGAAGCTTTCTTT
-,-,TRBJ2-7,TRBV21-1,CASSIFAQEGYQSYEQYF,TGTGCCAGCAGCATATTCGCCCAGGAAGGGTACCAAAGCTACGAGCAGTACTTC
-,-,TRBJ2-2,TRBV20-1,CSAGDSTSAGELFF,TGCAGTGCTGGGGACTCCACATCGGCCGGGGAGCTGTTTTTT
-,-,TRBJ2-3,TRBV10-3,CAISDRPGTDTQYF,TGTGCCATCAGTGACCGCCCCGGGACAGATACGCAGTATTTT
TRBD1,-,TRBJ1-5,TRBV6-6,CASSYFTGGNQPQHF,TGTGCCAGCAGTTACTTCACAGGGGGAAATCAGCCCCAGCATTTT
-,-,TRBJ1-5,TRBV7-9,CASSFSRAYNQPQHF,TGTGCCAGCAGCTTCAGCAGAGCTTACAATCAGCCCCAGCATTTT
TRBD2,-,TRBJ2-5,TRBV20-1,CSASPISGSFQETQYF,TGCAGTGCTAGCCCGATTAGCGGGAGCTTCCAAGAGACCCAGTACTTC
-,-,TRBJ1-5,TRBV12-3/TRBV12-4,CVSSTQGSNQPQHF,TGTGTCAGCAGCACACAGGGAAGCAATCAGCCCCAGCATTTT
-,-,TRBJ2-3,TRBV24-1,CATGPMGRSTDTQYF,TGTGCCACCGGCCCGATGGGCAGGAGCACAGATACGCAGTATTTT
-,-,TRBJ2-4,TRBV2,CARPKTKNIQYF,TGTGCCAGGCCGAAGACCAAAAACATTCAGTACTTC
TRBD2,-,TRBJ2-5,TRBV20-1,CSANSRTSGRSQETQYF,TGCAGTGCTAATTCCCGAACTAGCGGGAGGTCACAAGAGACCCAGTACTTC
TRBD1,-,TRBJ2-7,TRBV2,CASSGQGARYEQYF,TGTGCCAGCAGTGGTCAGGGGGCGCGTTACGAGCAGTACTTC
-,-,TRBJ2-1,TRBV4-2,CASSQGRGTSYNEQFF,TGTGCCAGCAGCCAAGGCCGGGGGACCTCCTACAATGAGCAGTTCTTC
TRBD1,-,TRBJ1-1,TRBV20-1,CSATGTGNTEAFF,TGCAGTGCAACCGGGACAGGGAACACTGAAGCTTTCTTT
-,-,TRBJ2-7,TRBV5-8,CASSLRTAEQYF,TGTGCCAGCAGCTTGAGGACAGCAGAGCAGTACTTC
TRBD1,few,TRBJ2-2,TRBV5-1,CASSFRQGNTGELFF,TGCGCCAGCAGCTTCCGACAGGGGAACACCGGGGAGCTGTTTTTT
-,few,TRBJ1-6,TRBV4-1,CASSQGRGAGENSPLHF,TGCGCCAGCAGCCAAGGGAGGGGGGCGGGAGAGAATTCACCCCTCCACTTT
TRBD1,-,TRBJ2-7,TRBV12-3/TRBV12-4,CASSSGQGMKSSSYEQYF,TGTGCCAGCAGTTCCGGACAGGGGATGAAGTCCAGCTCCTACGAGCAGTACTTC
TRBD1,few,TRBJ1-2,TRBV5-6,CASSPGTGGDYGYTF,TGTGCCAGCAGTCCCGGGACAGGGGGCGACTATGGCTACACCTTC
TRBD2,many,TRBJ2-3,TRBV20-1,CSAPFGGVSTDTQYF,TGCAGTGCCCCTTTCGGGGGGGTTAGCACAGATACGCAGTATTTT
TRBD2,few,TRBJ2-5,TRBV5-1,CASSSGLAGVQETQYF,TGCGCCAGCAGCTCCGGACTAGCGGGCGTTCAAGAGACCCAGTACTTC
-,-,TRBJ1-5,TRBV20-1,CSAQQANPRQPQHF,TGCAGTGCTCAACAGGCAAATCCCCGGCAGCCCCAGCATTTT
-,-,TRBJ1-4,TRBV25-1,CASRYYQGLTNEKLFF,TGTGCCAGCAGATATTATCAGGGTCTGACTAATGAAAAACTGTTTTTT
TRBD1,-,TRBJ1-2,TRBV20-1,CSANRDSPLGAYGYTF,TGCAGTGCGAACCGGGACAGCCCCCTCGGGGCCTATGGCTACACCTTC
-,-,TRBJ1-2,TRBV15,CATSTKANYGYTF,TGTGCCACCAGCACAAAAGCTAACTATGGCTACACCTTC
-,-,TRBJ2-1,TRBV7-2,CASRPPRGTLNEQFF,TGTGCCAGCCGCCCGCCCCGGGGCACCCTCAATGAGCAGTTCTTC
-,-,TRBJ2-5,TRBV20-1,CSARPPGTQETQYF,TGCAGTGCTAGACCACCGGGAACCCAAGAGACCCAGTACTTC
-,-,TRBJ2-5,TRBV18,CASSSSGVETQYF,TGTGCCAGCTCATCCTCTGGGGTGGAGACCCAGTACTTC
-,once,TRBJ2-1,TRBV6-6,CASSYPGSNTEAFF,TGTGCCAGCAGTTACCCGGGCTCGAACACTGAAGCTTTCTTC
-,-,TRBJ2-5,TRBV20-1,CSALDNQETQYF,TGCAGTGCTCTGGACAATCAAGAGACCCAGTACTTC
-,-,TRBJ1-2,TRBV6-5,CASSYDPPGNYGYTF,TGTGCCAGCAGTTACGACCCACCGGGGAACTATGGCTACACCTTC
TRBD2,-,TRBJ2-1,TRBV4-2,CASSQDSASGGSYNEQFF,TGTGCCAGCAGCCAAGATTCGGCTAGCGGGGGGTCCTACAATGAGCAGTTCTTC
TRBD2,few,TRBJ2-5,TRBV9,CASSVDGGGGQETQYF,TGTGCCAGCAGCGTAGACGGTGGCGGGGGGCAAGAGACCCAGTACTTC
-,-,TRBJ2-1,TRBV20-1,CSVIRRESYNEQFF,TGCAGTGTCATTAGACGGGAGTCCTACAATGAGCAGTTCTTC
TRBD2,few,TRBJ2-5,TRBV25-1,CASSHGTSGTEETQYF,TGTGCCAGCAGTCACGGGACTAGCGGGACCGAAGAGACCCAGTACTTC
-,-,TRBJ1-6,TRBV12-3/TRBV12-4,CASSLGQTGSSPLHF,TGTGCCAGCAGTTTAGGACAAACCGGTAGTTCACCCCTCCACTTT
-,-,TRBJ1-1,TRBV20-1,CSARDRIGGVTEAFF,TGCAGTGCTAGAGATCGCATTGGAGGGGTTACTGAAGCTTTCTTT
-,-,TRBJ1-3,TRBV7-2,CASSLAPGAGNTIYF,TGTGCCAGCAGCTTAGCCCCAGGGGCTGGAAACACCATATATTTT
-,-,TRBJ2-3,TRBV28,CASSSVKPAGAYTDTQYF,TGTGCCAGCAGCTCCGTAAAGCCGGCAGGGGCCTACACAGATACGCAGTATTTT